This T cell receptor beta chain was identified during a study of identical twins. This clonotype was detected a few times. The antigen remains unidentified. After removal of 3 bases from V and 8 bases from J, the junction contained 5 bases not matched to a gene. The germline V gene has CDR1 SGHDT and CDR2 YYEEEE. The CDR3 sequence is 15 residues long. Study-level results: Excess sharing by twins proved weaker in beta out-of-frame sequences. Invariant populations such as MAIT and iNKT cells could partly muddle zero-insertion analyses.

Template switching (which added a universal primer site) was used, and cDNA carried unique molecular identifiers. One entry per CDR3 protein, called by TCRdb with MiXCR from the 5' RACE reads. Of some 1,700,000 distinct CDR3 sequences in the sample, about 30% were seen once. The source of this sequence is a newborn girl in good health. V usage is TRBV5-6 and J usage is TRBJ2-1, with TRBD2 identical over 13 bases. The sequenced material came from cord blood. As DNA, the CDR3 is TGTGCCAGCAGCTCCCATGGACTAGCGGGAGATGAGCAGTTCTTC. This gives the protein CASSSHGLAGDEQFF.